This is a list of T cell receptor beta chains from one sample in a study of cytomegalovirus exposure and HLA in healthy donors. Libraries were prepared by immunoSEQ multiplex PCR; TCRdb keeps only in-frame clonotypes and omits some of them. The table lists more than 65,000 clones, 79% of them singletons, with about 20% in the top ten. Sequences were obtained from PBMCs. Source of these receptors: a woman in her 40s in good health and CMV-seropositive. Both conserved end residues are trimmed from each CDR3.

cdr3_aa | j_call | v_call
ASSEGQLHYEQY | TRBJ2-7 | TRBV28
ASSYRSAQETQY | TRBJ2-5 | TRBV6-5
ASSVLAQETQY | TRBJ2-5 | TRBV19
ASIQDRVSTGELF | TRBJ2-2 | TRBV6-1
ASSYSNGGAPNEQF | TRBJ2-1 | TRBV6-5
SVIEASAYEQY | TRBJ2-7 | TRBV29-1
ASSLAGWPGETQY | TRBJ2-5 | TRBV6-5
ASSQGSSNQPQH | TRBJ1-5 | TRBV4-1
ASTPGTRGVGELF | TRBJ2-2 | TRBV5-1
ASRRLAGGKDTQY | TRBJ2-3 | TRBV2
AWKRQSSQETQY | TRBJ2-5 | TRBV30
AWSVDRTGGYRGQF | TRBJ2-1 | TRBV30
ASRALAGAGRPF | TRBJ2-1 | TRBV28
ASSYSSGTSGRVQF | TRBJ2-1 | TRBV6-5
ASSLDLWNTEAF | TRBJ1-1 | TRBV5-5
ASSQGRKRAYEQY | TRBJ2-7 | TRBV7-8
ASSLAGSDARGEKLF | TRBJ1-4 | TRBV7-6
ASRAGLAGGIGEQY | TRBJ2-7 | TRBV28
ATKGGGWYEQY | TRBJ2-7 | TRBV6-6
ASSRTTGLLSTEAF | TRBJ1-1 | TRBV25-1
ASSPPRERLAGTQETQY | TRBJ2-5 | TRBV5-6
ASRVTSNRETQY | TRBJ2-5 | TRBV6-1
ASSGDSSYNSPLH | TRBJ1-6 | TRBV2
ASSLAENTEAF | TRBJ1-1 | TRBV7-9
ASTPAQLAGGVSYEQY | TRBJ2-7 | TRBV5-6
AISDPGLAGGYEQY | TRBJ2-7 | TRBV10-3
ASSMTGDSYNEQF | TRBJ2-1 | TRBV5-6
ASSTQGQSTDTQY | TRBJ2-3 | TRBV7-2
ASRGGIGVGELF | TRBJ2-2 | TRBV19
ASKDGQAGTSGF | TRBJ2-1 | TRBV5-1
ASSTTGYEQY | TRBJ2-7 | TRBV2
AIEKGAGGYEQY | TRBJ2-7 | TRBV10-3
ASSQDLGRAGGAYEQY | TRBJ2-7 | TRBV4-1
ASSLASLTEETQY | TRBJ2-5 | TRBV7-9
ASSLAVMRSNTGELF | TRBJ2-2 | TRBV5-1
AWSVQLATGELF | TRBJ2-2 | TRBV30
ASSLQGTGELF | TRBJ2-2 | TRBV7-9
ASSGGQGIYNEQF | TRBJ2-1 | TRBV5-4
ASSAQGYAEAF | TRBJ1-1 | TRBV5-1
SVEQGPSYEQY | TRBJ2-7 | TRBV29-1
ASRPPRGNTQY | TRBJ2-3 | TRBV6-5
ASSPRRGRAETQY | TRBJ2-5 | TRBV6-5
ASSPNLAGNYEQY | TRBJ2-7 | TRBV28
ASSMRDRVSYGYT | TRBJ1-2 | TRBV7-8
ASSADRGYEQY | TRBJ2-7 | TRBV5-1
ASSEFGAQGAQH | TRBJ1-5 | TRBV25-1
ASSSPVQNIQY | TRBJ2-4 | TRBV6-1
ASSDAGGSPSTDTQY | TRBJ2-3 | TRBV6-1
ASSSLYGYT | TRBJ1-2 | TRBV28
AWGWGRLNEKLF | TRBJ1-4 | TRBV30
ASSLAASGGVSIQY | TRBJ2-4 | TRBV28
ASSSPGQGYEQY | TRBJ2-7 | TRBV5-4
ASSSGTGWSAGQY | TRBJ2-7 | TRBV28